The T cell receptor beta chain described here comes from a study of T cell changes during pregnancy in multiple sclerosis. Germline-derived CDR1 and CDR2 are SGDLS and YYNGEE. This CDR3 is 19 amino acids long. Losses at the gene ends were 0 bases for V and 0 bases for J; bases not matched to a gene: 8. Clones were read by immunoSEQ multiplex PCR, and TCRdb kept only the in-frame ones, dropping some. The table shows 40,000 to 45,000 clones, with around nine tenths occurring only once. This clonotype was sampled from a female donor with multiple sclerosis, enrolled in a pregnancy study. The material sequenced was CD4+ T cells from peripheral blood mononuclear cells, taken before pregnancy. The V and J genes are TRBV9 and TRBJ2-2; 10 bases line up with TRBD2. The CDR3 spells CASSVGPSGGLANTGELFF. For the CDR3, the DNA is TGTGCCAGCAGCGTAGGCCCTAGCGGGGGCCTCGCGAACACCGGGGAGCTGTTTTTT.